This T cell receptor (beta chain) was found in a study of blood T cell repertoires in COVID-19. For the study at large: COVID-19 samples from acute and convalescent phases originated in the United States, Italy and Spain.

The CDR3 sequence is 15 residues long. The germline V gene has CDR1 SNHLY and CDR2 FYNNEI. Trimming left V 6 bases short and J 2 bases short, with 16 bases between. Per the original methods: Reference gene primer amplification gave nucleated cell count estimates. Profiling relied on immunoSEQ multiplex PCR, and the TCRdb table lists in-frame clones only, not all of them. That table supplies the V and J calls and clone size; D and trimming were determined from the DNA. The sample yields 250,000 to 300,000 clones, about 80% seen once. The origin of this receptor is an elderly woman with acute or convalescent COVID-19. V gene TRBV2 combines with J gene TRBJ1-1; the D gene is possibly TRBD1 (5 bases). Material: peripheral blood. The CDR3 nucleotides read TGTGCCAGCAGGAAGACAGCCTTGGTTAACACTGAAGCTTTCTTT. Amino acid sequence: CASRKTALVNTEAFF.